This T cell receptor (beta chain) emerged from a study of siplizumab effects on memory and regulatory T cells. Study-level results: Just a small share of alloreactive clones was traced back to unstimulated subsets. Major contributors to the alloresponse seemed to be naive T cells, which also appeared more diverse than memory cells. Controls showed an average of approximately 28% Treg-derived mappable alloreactive CD4+ clones, while siplizumab showed about 69%. Proliferating siplizumab-culture Tregs lacked confirmation of suppressive function.

Sequencing used immunoSEQ multiplex PCR; TCRdb keeps in-frame clones, though not all of them. The data show about 87,000 clones, over 80% seen once. The V gene's germline CDR1 is MDHEN and CDR2 SYDVKM. CDR3 length: 14 amino acids. The V end was cut by 7 bases, the J end by 7 bases, with 20 bases between. With regard to this clone: Its antigen is not known.

The V call is TRBV28, the J call TRBJ2-7, with D possibly matching TRBD2 (6 bases). The TCR was taken from a human donor in good health. The sequencing sample was made of CD4+ T cells sorted from blood. CDR3 sequence (DNA): TGTGCCAGCACCGTTGGGGGGTCACCTGGGGAGCAGTACTTC. This sequence encodes CASTVGGSPGEQYF. The full variable domain, in which reference TRBV28 and TRBJ2-7 provide the parts outside the CDR3, is DVKVTQSSRYLVKRTGEKVFLECVQDMDHENMFWYRQDPGLGLRLIYFSYDVKMKEKGDIPEGYSVSREKKERFSLILESASTNQTSMYLCASTVGGSPGEQYFGPGTRLTVT.